Sequencing of this T cell receptor (beta chain) was carried out in a study of cytomegalovirus exposure and HLA in healthy donors. The CDR3 consists of 13 residues. Germline CDR1 SNHLY, CDR2 FYNNEI. PCR primers comprised 60 Vbeta and 13 Jbeta primers. This table comes from immunoSEQ multiplex PCR, and its TCRdb copy is limited to in-frame clones, with some not included. Among about 110,000 clones, 82% were seen once, and the ten largest hold less than 3%. The V call is TRBV2, the J call TRBJ2-5; maybe TRBD1 (6 bases). With the DNA end fitting TRBJ2-7 better, the J assignment may be wrong. This TCR was recovered from a man aged 25 to 40 in good health and CMV-seropositive. The sample taken for sequencing was PBMCs. CDR3 sequence reads: CASSGLGGYEQYF. The CDR3 nucleotides are TGTGCCAGCAGTGGGTTAGGGGGATACGAGCAGTACTTC.